These 21 T cell receptor beta chains came from one sample sequenced in a study of beta chain features in type 1 diabetes. Findings of the study overall: Type 1 diabetes patients showed a moderate but significant shortening of TCRB CDR3s in all four CD4+ subsets.

cDNA synthesis used the whole RNA isolate, giving expressed TCRB sequences. Clones were read by immunoSEQ multiplex PCR, and TCRdb kept only the in-frame ones, dropping some. This sample has hundreds of thousands of clones; about an eighth occur once, and the top ten carry approximately 0.02%. The antigens these receptors bind are not known. Sequencing input: naive CD4+ T cells from blood. The receptors originated from a man between 18 and 29 years old with type 1 diabetes.

The chain is built from TRBV15 and TRBJ1-2; no firm D call. V dropped 5 bases and J dropped 5 bases, with 12 bases sitting between them. The CDR3 runs to 13 residues. Germline CDR1 reads LNHNV; CDR2 reads YYDKDF (reference sequence). CDR3 residues: CATSSRTPYGYTF. CDR3 DNA sequence: TGTGCCACCAGCTCCCGGACGCCTTATGGCTACACCTTC.

This clone was seen a few times. The rearrangement uses TRBV6-6 and TRBJ2-5; 11 bases line up with TRBD2. CDR3 size: 16 residues. V lost 0 bases and J lost 4; bases outside the gene matches: 4. From germline, CDR1 is MNHNY and CDR2 SVGAGI (reference sequence). The CDR3 here is CASSYSLAGGGETQYF. The CDR3 coding sequence is TGTGCCAGCAGTTACTCTCTAGCGGGGGGAGGAGAGACCCAGTACTTC.

The chain employs TRBV16 and TRBJ1-1; D ambiguous. Germline V gene lookup returns CDR1 KGHSY and CDR2 FQNENV. The germline V and J ends were trimmed by 3 bases and 11 bases, with 13 bases remaining between them. The CDR3 runs 12 residues. This chain's CDR3 is CASSHVRVGAFF. The CDR3 bases are TGTGCCAGCAGCCATGTCCGGGTAGGTGCTTTCTTT.

In this sample, this clone turned up a few times. This CDR3 is CASSQEFWGSGYEQYF. CDR3 coding DNA: TGTGCCAGCAGCCAAGAGTTCTGGGGTTCGGGGTACGAGCAGTACTTC. The chain recombines TRBV4-2 with TRBJ2-5; possibly TRBD2 for D (5 bases). With the DNA end fitting TRBJ2-7 better, the J assignment may be wrong. Germline-derived CDR1 and CDR2 are LGHNA and YNFKEQ. This CDR3 has 16 amino acids.

This clone was counted a few times. The chain uses TRBV30 and TRBJ1-2, with TRBD1 identical over 7 bases. This CDR3 comprises 14 residues. Trimming cost V 1 base and J 2 bases; bases outside gene matches: 4. Looked up from germline, CDR1 is GTSNPN and CDR2 is SVGIG (reference sequence). Here the CDR3 DNA reads TGTGCCTGGAGTGACGGACAGGCCAACTATGGCTACACCTTC. Amino acids: CAWSDGQANYGYTF.

This chain connects TRBV7-9 to TRBJ1-6, with TRBD1 as a possible D gene (5 bases). Germline assignment: CDR1 SEHNR and CDR2 FQNEAQ (reference sequence). Trimming cost V 7 bases and J 11 bases, with 18 bases left between them. This CDR3 contains 14 residues. DNA for the CDR3: TGTGCCAGCAATGCGGCCAGGGCCGAGACACCCCTCCACTTT. Its translation: CASNAARAETPLHF.

A few counts support this clone. The chain has TRBV5-1 and TRBJ1-2; 8 nucleotides agree with TRBD1. The CDR3 covers 14 residues. J was trimmed by 3 bases and V by 6 bases; bases with no gene match: 7. The germline CDR1 and CDR2 sequences are SGHRS and YFSETQ. CDR3 protein: CASNLRGPDYGYTF. The CDR3, as DNA: TGCGCCAGCAACCTCAGGGGGCCGGACTATGGCTACACCTTC.

V and J are TRBV19 and TRBJ2-1, with 8 bases identical to TRBD1. Losses at the gene ends were 3 bases for V and 3 bases for J; bases not matched to a gene: 1. The CDR3 has 14 residues. From germline, CDR1 is LNHDA and CDR2 SQIVND (reference sequence). In nucleotides, the CDR3 is TGTGCCAGTAGTATGGGACAGGTCTACAATGAGCAGTTCTTC. Its translation is CASSMGQVYNEQFF.

The table lists this clone with a few counts. This chain uses TRBV2 with TRBJ1-2; the D is unclear. V dropped 1 base and J dropped 0 bases, with 9 bases sitting between them. This CDR3 is 15 amino acids long. Per the germline V gene, CDR1 is SNHLY and CDR2 is FYNNEI. The CDR3 nucleotides read TGTGCCAGCAGTGAAGGGGCACAAGCTAACTATGGCTACACCTTC. Protein sequence: CASSEGAQANYGYTF.

This rearrangement joins TRBV6-6 to TRBJ2-3, with D unresolved. The CDR3 spans 15 residues. Germline CDR1 MNHNY, CDR2 SVGAGI (reference sequence). V gave up 5 bases and J gave up 2 bases, with 14 bases separating them. The CDR3, as DNA: TGTGCCAGCAGTGATCATCGGCTTATCACAGATACGCAGTATTTT. Translating gives CASSDHRLITDTQYF.

J is TRBJ1-6 and V is TRBV5-1; tentative D call: TRBD1 (5 bases). Germline loops: CDR1 SGHRS, CDR2 YFSETQ. Between the trimmed V and J ends, which lost 0 bases and 9 bases, there was a span of 13 bases. The CDR3 covers 15 residues. CDR3 in amino acids: CASSLAEIRGSPLHF. The CDR3 bases are TGCGCCAGCAGCTTGGCGGAGATAAGGGGTTCACCCCTCCACTTT.

The DNA of the CDR3 is TGTGCCTGGAGCGGTGTCGGGAGTCCTGAAGCTTTCTTT. Translated: CAWSGVGSPEAFF. The chain couples TRBV30 to TRBJ1-1; D uncertain. This CDR3 is 13 amino acids long. Trimming removed 3 bases from V and 6 bases from J, with 14 bases in between. Germline V gene lookup returns CDR1 GTSNPN and CDR2 SVGIG (reference sequence).

DNA for the CDR3: TGCAGCGTTTCTAGGGGACAGGGGAACACTGAAGCTTTCTTT. It yields the protein CSVSRGQGNTEAFF. The chain carries TRBV29-1 and TRBJ1-1; 9 nucleotides agree with TRBD1. The J segment lost 1 base and the V segment lost 5 bases, leaving 5 bases of the junction unmatched. The germline gives CDR1 SQVTM, CDR2 ANQGSEA. The CDR3 has 14 amino acids.

The chain is built from TRBV6-5 and TRBJ1-2; TRBD1 matches 8 bases. CDR1 is MNHEY, CDR2 SVGAGI, per germline. After removal of 2 bases from V and 8 bases from J, the junction contained 4 bases not matched to a gene. The CDR3 is made up of 13 amino acids. CDR3 DNA: TGTGCCAGCAGTTACACAGGGGGGAGAGGCTACACCTTC. Its translation: CASSYTGGRGYTF.

This clone was picked up a small number of times. The gene calls are TRBV29-1 and TRBJ2-6, with 10 bases that match TRBD1. The V gene end was trimmed by 6 bases and the J gene end by 4 bases; junction bases not matched to a gene: 6. Germline CDR1 SQVTM, CDR2 ANQGSEA. The CDR3 extends over 15 amino acids. CDR3 DNA sequence: TGCAGCGTGTACGGGACAGGGGACGGGGCCAACGTCCTGACTTTC. Translation: CSVYGTGDGANVLTF.

The chain links TRBV7-8 to TRBJ2-3; D not resolved. The V and J ends lost 5 bases and 0 bases respectively, with 9 bases between them. The V gene's germline CDR1 is SGHVS and CDR2 FQNEAQ. CDR3 length: 14 amino acids. The chain's CDR3 is CASSPRESTDTQYF. Written as DNA, the CDR3 is TGTGCCAGCAGCCCCCGAGAGAGCACAGATACGCAGTATTTT.

The V gene is TRBV2, the J gene TRBJ1-1; D remains ambiguous. Germline V gene sequence: CDR1 SNHLY, CDR2 FYNNEI. This CDR3 is 12 amino acids long. The V end was cut by 7 bases, the J end by 1 base, with 7 bases between. Here the CDR3 reads CASIRSNTEAFF. The CDR3 bases are TGTGCCAGCATACGTTCGAACACTGAAGCTTTCTTT.

The chain uses TRBV11-1 and TRBJ1-6, with D hard to call. In germline, CDR1 is SGHAT, CDR2 FQDESV (reference sequence). This CDR3 region has 13 residues. Trimming cost V 1 base and J 7 bases, with 5 bases left between them. The CDR3, as DNA: TGTGCCAGCAGCTTAGACCAGAATTCACCCCTCCACTTT. This translates into CASSLDQNSPLHF.

The rearrangement links TRBV19 to TRBJ2-7; D perhaps matches TRBD1 (6 bases). Trimming stripped 10 bases from V and 6 bases from J, with 10 bases between. The germline CDR1 and CDR2 sequences are LNHDA and SQIVND (reference sequence). This CDR3 has 10 residues. Here the CDR3 reads CATGDVEQYF. The CDR3 coding sequence is TGTGCCACAGGGGATGTCGAGCAGTACTTC.

On this clone: This same CDR3 is encoded by further DNA sequences in the sample. The gene calls are TRBV5-1 and TRBJ2-2, with D possibly being TRBD1 (6 bases). The germline V gene has CDR1 SGHRS and CDR2 YFSETQ. V was trimmed by 4 bases and J by 1 base, leaving 8 bases between them. CDR3 length: 14 residues. The CDR3 nucleotides are TGCGCCAGCAGCACAGGGCTGAACACCGGGGAGCTGTTTTTT. Its protein is CASSTGLNTGELFF. The variable domain in full, with the rest retrieved from reference TRBV5-1 and TRBJ2-2, is KAGVTQTPRYLIKTRGQQVTLSCSPISGHRSVSWYQQTPGQGLQFLFEYFSETQRNKGNFPGRFSGRQFSNSRSEMNVSTLELGDSALYLCASSTGLNTGELFFGEGSRLTVL.

This clone was seen only a few times. This sequence joins TRBV18 and TRBJ1-4, with D maybe TRBD1 (5 bases). V lost 2 bases, J lost 7 bases, and 14 bases lay in between. CDR1 is KGHSH, CDR2 LQKENI, per germline. The CDR3 loop spans 15 amino acids. CDR3 amino acids: CASSPNGITGEKLFF. As DNA, the CDR3 is TGTGCCAGCTCACCAAACGGTATCACAGGTGAAAAACTGTTTTTT.